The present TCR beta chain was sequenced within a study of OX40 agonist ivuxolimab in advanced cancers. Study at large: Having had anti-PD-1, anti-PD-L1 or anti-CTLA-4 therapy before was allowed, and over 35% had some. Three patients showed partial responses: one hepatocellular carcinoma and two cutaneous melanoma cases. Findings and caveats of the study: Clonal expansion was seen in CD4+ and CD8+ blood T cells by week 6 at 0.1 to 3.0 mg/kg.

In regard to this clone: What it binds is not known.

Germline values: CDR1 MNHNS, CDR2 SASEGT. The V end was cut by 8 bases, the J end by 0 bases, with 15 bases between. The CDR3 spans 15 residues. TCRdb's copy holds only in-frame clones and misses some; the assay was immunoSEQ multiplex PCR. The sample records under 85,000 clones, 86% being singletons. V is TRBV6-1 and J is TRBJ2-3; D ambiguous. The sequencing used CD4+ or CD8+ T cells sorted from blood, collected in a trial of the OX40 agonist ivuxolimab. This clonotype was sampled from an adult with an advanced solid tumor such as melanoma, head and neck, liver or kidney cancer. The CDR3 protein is CASALGPTSTDTQYF. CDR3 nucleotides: TGTGCCAGCGCCCTGGGTCCGACCAGCACAGATACGCAGTATTTT.